This T cell receptor beta chain stems from a study of T cell repertoires in ileal Crohn's disease (dated by TCRdb to the late 2010s). Some background on the complete study: The median duration of disease was approximately eight years, and at the time of surgery 30% to 35% of patients were active smokers. Every patient underwent surgery because of a complication, which was stricturing disease in around 61% and penetrating disease in 39%. Running in parallel with the study was a multicentre cohort set up to find predictors of early endoscopic recurrence following ileocolonic resection. About half of the patients received postoperative therapy: eleven to twelve received thiopurines and 15 to 20 received anti-TNF agents. A Rutgeerts score above i0 was used to define endoscopic postoperative recurrence. TCR repertoire analysis was performed in a few dozen Crohn's disease patients drawn from a prospective multicentre cohort. A total of around 170 mucosal samples from 60 or so patients were sequenced, collected from several sites on the surgical specimen as well as at postoperative endoscopy.

CDR1 is given as SGHDT and CDR2 as YYEEEE, both from the germline V gene. Reading from cysteine to phenylalanine, the CDR3 counts 15 amino acids. CDR3 DNA is the only sequence kept; it has 45 bases, read in frame from the first base. The trim is 4 bases for V and 6 bases for J, with a gap of 16 bases between the germline ends. Adults with ileal or ileocolonic Crohn's disease and an indication for ileocolonic resection were eligible for inclusion. Whole ileal mucosal biopsies were kept frozen at -80 degrees C prior to DNA extraction. Genomic DNA was extracted from frozen whole biopsies with a TRizol-based method and quantified on a NanoDrop 2000 spectrophotometer. Summary of the overall study and its limitations: Higher percentages of high-frequency clones at the time of surgery were linked to endoscopic recurrence, and every patient with clonality above 26.8% (18/57) had recurrence. Sorted CD8 T cells carried more high-frequency clones than CD4 T cells, suggesting mucosal expansions were mainly CD8. Only a subgroup of patients, of unstated size, had their mucosal CD4 and CD8 T cells sorted and sequenced. A significantly higher proportion of clonal expansions was observed in active smokers at surgery than in non-smokers (approximately 26% vs 17%, p=0.02).

Roughly 500 nanograms of biopsy DNA per sample were submitted for commercial TCRB immunosequencing. A two-step, amplification bias-controlled multiplex PCR was used by Adaptive Biotechnology to amplify CDR3 regions from genomic DNA. The first PCR used primers for every V and J gene segment; the second PCR added barcodes and Illumina adapters. CDR3 libraries were sequenced using an Illumina instrument. Processing in the source paper ran as follows. Analysis combined the vendor-provided pipelines with custom analysis of raw data in R/Bioconductor under R version 3.3.0. Clonality, which ranges from 0 to 1, was calculated as the inverse of the normalised Shannon entropy across all productive clones. High-frequency clones were defined as the share of the repertoire occupied by the top 100 clones, with only clones passing a 95% confidence test being retained. Repertoire diversity was measured with the Simpson index, and overlap between samples was measured with the Morisita-Horn index. Held by TCRdb, this immuneACCESS table contains in-frame sequences only and omits some clones. Under half of the omission traces to an unresolved V gene where checked; the cause of the rest is unknown. That table supplies the V and J calls and clone size; D and trimming were determined from the DNA. The sample contains around 33,000 clones, 80% of them found a single time. The ten largest clonotypes hold about 20% of the sample.

As to this clone: What antigen it recognizes has not been identified. Base qualities are missing; no much larger clone stands one base away.

Sequencing was done on a sample of ileal tissue. The rearranged chain carries TRBV5-6 and TRBJ1-4; a weak D assignment points to TRBD1 (6 bases agree). This receptor was taken from an adult with Crohn's disease. The bases read TGTGCCAGCAGCGCCCGCGGGGGCGGGTATGAAAAACTGTTTTTT. It translates to CASSARGGGYEKLFF.